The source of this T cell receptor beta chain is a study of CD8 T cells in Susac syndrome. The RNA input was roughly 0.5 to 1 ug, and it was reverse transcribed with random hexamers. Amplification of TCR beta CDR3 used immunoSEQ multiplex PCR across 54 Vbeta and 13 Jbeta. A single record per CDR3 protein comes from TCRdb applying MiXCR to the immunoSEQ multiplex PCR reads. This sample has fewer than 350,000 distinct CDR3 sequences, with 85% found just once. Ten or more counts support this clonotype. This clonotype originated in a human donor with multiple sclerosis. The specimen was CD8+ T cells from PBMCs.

This chain's CDR3 is CASNLADNEQFF. The CDR3 DNA reads TGCGCCAGCAACTTAGCGGACAATGAGCAGTTCTTC. The chain has TRBV5-1 and TRBJ2-1, with D maybe TRBD2 (6 bases). The V end lost 6 bases, the J end lost 5 bases, and 9 bases lay between the germline ends. CDR3 length: 12 amino acids. The germline V gene has CDR1 SGHRS and CDR2 YFSETQ.